These T cell receptor beta chains were read from a single sample in a study of early T cells in non-severe SARS-CoV-2 infection. Each CDR3 protein is one row after TCRdb ran MiXCR on the 5' RACE reads. The sample shows 80,000 or so distinct CDR3 sequences, around an eighth of them seen only once. Sequenced material: whole blood. These receptors were obtained from an adult who was a healthcare worker with PCR-confirmed SARS-CoV-2 infection or an uninfected control (not recorded which). Both conserved end residues are part of each CDR3. Fields, in order: D gene, V gene, J gene, clone size, CDR3 protein, CDR3 DNA. The D gene is left open where the match is weak. Rows may omit the clone size; those that give it use once, few, many or a size class.

>-|TRBV7-6|TRBJ1-3|-
CASSPGGSSGAENTIYF
TGTGCCAGCAGCCCGGGGGGGTCCTCCGGGGCTGAAAACACCATATATTTT
>TRBD2|TRBV29-1|TRBJ2-5|few
CSAVIAGGLGETQYF
TGCAGCGCTGTGATAGCGGGGGGTCTGGGAGAGACCCAGTACTTC
>TRBD1|TRBV18|TRBJ1-1|-
CASSPTHAAGTGGLTEAFF
TGTGCCAGCTCACCAACCCATGCTGCCGGGACAGGGGGCCTAACTGAAGCTTTCTTT
>-|TRBV18|TRBJ2-7|-
CASSQRDGSYEQYF
TGTGCCAGCTCACAACGGGACGGTTCCTACGAGCAGTACTTC
>-|TRBV5-1|TRBJ2-3|-
CASSLAGAYTDTQYF
TGCGCCAGCAGCCTCGCAGGGGCCTACACAGATACGCAGTATTTT
>-|TRBV10-3|TRBJ1-5|-
CAISDGGNQPQHF
TGTGCCATCAGTGATGGGGGCAATCAGCCCCAGCATTTT
>-|TRBV7-2|TRBJ2-6|many
CASSLGAGANVLTF
TGTGCCAGCAGCTTAGGGGCTGGGGCCAACGTCCTGACTTTC
>TRBD1|TRBV29-1|TRBJ1-1|-
CSVAGTAMNTEAFF
TGCAGCGTTGCCGGGACAGCTATGAACACTGAAGCTTTCTTT
>TRBD1|TRBV5-1|TRBJ2-1|many
CASRETGGNEQFF
TGCGCCAGCAGGGAGACAGGGGGCAATGAGCAGTTCTTC
>TRBD1|TRBV3-1|TRBJ1-1|few
CASSSGDRWNTEAFF
TGTGCCAGCAGCTCAGGGGACAGATGGAACACTGAAGCTTTCTTT
>-|TRBV19|TRBJ1-5|-
CASSISDGAGQPQHF
TGTGCCAGTAGTATTTCTGACGGGGCTGGTCAGCCCCAGCATTTT
>-|TRBV11-2|TRBJ2-7|few
CASSLGPASYEQYF
TGTGCCAGCAGCCTGGGACCGGCCTCCTACGAGCAGTACTTC
>-|TRBV14|TRBJ2-3|many
CASSQVYSGLEDTQYF
TGTGCCAGCAGCCAAGTGTATTCCGGCCTTGAGGATACGCAGTATTTT
>TRBD2|TRBV6-2/TRBV6-3|TRBJ2-1|-
CASSVIGLAQEQFF
TGTGCCAGCAGTGTAATAGGACTAGCGCAAGAGCAGTTCTTC
>TRBD2|TRBV30|TRBJ2-1|-
CAWSRGTSGYNEQFF
TGTGCCTGGAGTCGCGGGACTAGCGGATACAATGAGCAGTTCTTC
>-|TRBV7-2|TRBJ2-1|few
CASSLSRPRDEQFF
TGTGCCAGCAGCTTAAGTCGTCCGAGGGATGAGCAGTTCTTC
>-|TRBV4-1|TRBJ2-5|-
CASSARDGLTQYF
TGCGCCAGCAGCGCCAGGGATGGGTTGACCCAGTACTTC
>-|TRBV20-1|TRBJ2-7|many
CSARLRGGSYEQYF
TGCAGTGCTAGACTCCGGGGCGGATCCTACGAGCAGTACTTC
>-|TRBV3-1|TRBJ2-1|-
CASSQGPASNEQFF
TGTGCCAGCAGCCAAGGGCCAGCGAGTAATGAGCAGTTCTTC
>-|TRBV7-9|TRBJ2-4|few
CASTWGGMDIQYF
TGTGCCAGCACTTGGGGTGGAATGGACATTCAGTACTTC
>-|TRBV18|TRBJ2-1|few
CASSATQFGGEQFF
TGTGCCAGCTCAGCGACACAATTTGGGGGTGAGCAGTTCTTC
>-|TRBV3-1|TRBJ1-2|-
CASSLTSGAFVAF
TGTGCCAGCAGCCTGACCTCGGGCGCATTCGTCGCCTTC
>TRBD2|TRBV11-2|TRBJ2-7|-
CASSPTAGGAYEQYF
TGTGCCAGCAGCCCCACAGCGGGAGGCGCCTACGAGCAGTACTTC
>-|TRBV29-1|TRBJ2-5|many
CSGLAQEETQYF
TGCAGCGGTCTGGCACAGGAGGAGACCCAGTACTTC
>TRBD2|TRBV7-2|TRBJ2-1|few
CASTWGLAGNEQFF
TGTGCCAGCACCTGGGGACTAGCGGGCAATGAGCAGTTCTTC
>TRBD2|TRBV5-4|TRBJ2-1|few
CASSLGTSGGYEQFF
TGTGCCAGCAGCTTGGGGACTAGCGGGGGATATGAGCAGTTCTTC
>TRBD1|TRBV29-1|TRBJ1-1|many
CSVEGGQGMNTEAFF
TGCAGCGTTGAAGGTGGACAGGGGATGAACACTGAAGCTTTCTTT
>-|TRBV6-1|TRBJ2-5|-
CAISLGGFLEETQYF
TGTGCCATCTCCCTAGGTGGGTTTTTAGAAGAGACCCAGTACTTC
>-|TRBV6-2/TRBV6-3|TRBJ1-2|-
CASSYPRTEANYGYTF
TGTGCCAGCAGTTACCCCAGGACGGAAGCTAACTATGGCTACACCTTC
>-|TRBV6-2/TRBV6-3|TRBJ1-2|-
CASSPLKTYGYTF
TGTGCCAGCAGCCCCCTCAAGACCTATGGCTACACCTTC
>TRBD1|TRBV7-3|TRBJ1-6|-
CASSLTGGADSPLHF
TGTGCCAGCAGCCTTACAGGGGGCGCAGATTCACCCCTCCACTTT
>-|TRBV5-1|TRBJ1-5|-
CASSLGPEYSNQPQHF
TGCGCCAGCAGCTTGGGGCCGGAATATAGCAATCAGCCCCAGCATTTT
>TRBD1|TRBV29-1|TRBJ2-5|many
CSVNGQGAAQYF
TGCAGCGTCAACGGACAGGGGGCGGCCCAGTACTTC
>-|TRBV5-5|TRBJ2-1|-
CASSLVFRTTFNEQFF
TGTGCCAGCAGCTTGGTTTTCAGGACGACTTTCAATGAGCAGTTCTTC
>-|TRBV3-1|TRBJ2-3|few
CASSQVSGVTDTQYF
TGTGCCAGCAGCCAAGTTTCAGGGGTCACAGATACGCAGTATTTT
>-|TRBV11-2|TRBJ2-7|few
CASSLDYLWHEQYF
TGTGCCAGCAGCTTAGATTACTTATGGCACGAGCAGTACTTC
>-|TRBV5-8|TRBJ1-2|-
CASSVGAERGYTF
TGTGCCAGCAGCGTTGGGGCGGAGAGAGGCTACACCTTC
>TRBD1|TRBV19|TRBJ2-5|-
CASSIQGAETQYF
TGTGCCAGTAGTATACAGGGGGCCGAGACCCAGTACTTC
>-|TRBV4-1|TRBJ2-5|-
CASSQDRAFQETQYF
TGCGCCAGCAGCCAAGACAGAGCCTTCCAAGAGACCCAGTACTTC
>-|TRBV7-9|TRBJ1-4|-
CASSLAYGSEKLFF
TGTGCCAGCAGCTTAGCATATGGATCCGAAAAACTGTTTTTT
>TRBD1|TRBV2|TRBJ1-4|many
CASSQDRGNEKLFF
TGTGCCAGCAGCCAGGACAGGGGAAATGAAAAACTGTTTTTT
>-|TRBV3-1|TRBJ1-2|-
CASSQVTDYGYTF
TGTGCCAGCAGCCAAGTAACGGACTATGGCTACACCTTC
>TRBD1|TRBV29-1|TRBJ1-5|-
CSAQGANQPQHF
TGCAGCGCACAGGGGGCTAATCAGCCCCAGCATTTT
>-|TRBV14|TRBJ1-1|few
CASSQTTATEAFF
TGTGCCAGCAGCCAAACGACAGCCACTGAAGCTTTCTTT
>-|TRBV5-1|TRBJ2-2|many
CASSFQGGTGELFF
TGCGCCAGCAGCTTCCAGGGTGGCACCGGGGAGCTGTTTTTT
>TRBD1|TRBV18|TRBJ2-7|few
CASSPDQGAYEQYF
TGTGCCAGCTCACCAGACCAGGGGGCCTACGAGCAGTACTTC